The next 12 T cell receptor beta chains were all read from a single sample in a study of blood T cell repertoires in COVID-19 (dated by TCRdb to about 2020). Receptor amplification or capture employed the immunoSEQ multiplex PCR assay. Not all clones reach the TCRdb copy of this immuneACCESS table, which keeps in-frame sequences only. Checked studies attribute under half of the gap to unresolved V genes and leave the rest unexplained. The sample has around 69,000 clones on record, over 75% of them singletons. The leading ten clones occupy roughly 24% of the sample. The specimen was peripheral blood. These receptors were collected from a man aged 50 or older with acute or convalescent COVID-19.

V usage is TRBV3-1 (or the pseudogene TRBV3-2) and J usage is TRBJ2-3, with D unresolved. Trimming pared 0 bases from V and 0 bases from J, leaving 4 bases between. Germline values: CDR1 LGHDT, CDR2 YNNKEL (reference sequence). This CDR3 is 14 amino acids long. DNA of the CDR3: TGTGCCAGCAGCCAAGATACTAGCACAGATACGCAGTATTTT. Its protein product is CASSQDTSTDTQYF.

The CDR3 DNA reads TGTGCCAGCAGCTTAGCGGGGACAGGTGACGGAAACACCATATATTTT. This translates into CASSLAGTGDGNTIYF. The V call is TRBV7-6, the J call TRBJ1-3; 8 bases are shared with TRBD1. The J segment lost 4 bases and the V segment lost 0 bases, leaving 5 bases of the junction unmatched. Per the germline V gene, CDR1 is SGHVS and CDR2 is FNYEAQ. CDR3 length equals 16 residues.

This chain joins TRBV29-1 and TRBJ2-7, with unresolved D. CDR1 is SQVTM, CDR2 ANQGSEA, per germline. This CDR3 has 12 residues. The V end lost 6 bases, the J end lost 6 bases, and 15 bases lay between the germline ends. CDR3 in amino acids: CSVGHLSGEQYV. CDR3 DNA: TGCAGCGTCGGCCACTTGTCGGGCGAGCAGTACGTC.

This clone was observed a handful of times. The genes are TRBV3-1 (or the pseudogene TRBV3-2) and TRBJ2-3; 11 nucleotides align to TRBD2. V lost 2 bases, J lost 6 bases, and 7 bases stayed unmatched. Germline values: CDR1 LGHDT, CDR2 YNNKEL (reference sequence). This CDR3 is built from 16 residues. DNA of the CDR3: TGTGCCAGCAGCCAAAATAGCGGGGGGGCCTGGGATACGCAGTATTTT. Encoded protein: CASSQNSGGAWDTQYF.

A note on this clone: Other DNA sequences in this specimen translate into the identical CDR3. V gene TRBV30 combines with J gene TRBJ1-6; D remains unclear. The germline V gene has CDR1 GTSNPN and CDR2 SVGIG (reference sequence). The CDR3 covers 13 residues. The V gene lost 1 base and the J gene lost 5 bases, with 6 bases spanning the gap. The CDR3, as DNA: TGTGCCTGGAGTGGGGAGAATAATTCACCCCTCCACTTT. Its translation: CAWSGENNSPLHF.

The J gene is TRBJ2-2, the V gene TRBV4-1; weak D call: TRBD2 (5 bases). The CDR3 is 14 residues long. V lost 4 bases, J lost 4 bases, and 10 bases lay in between. Germline V CDR1 and CDR2: MGHRA, YSYEKL. CDR3 in amino acids: CASSRGILTGELFF. DNA of the CDR3: TGCGCCAGCAGCCGAGGGATACTCACCGGGGAGCTGTTTTTT.

This clone was counted a few times. The V gene is TRBV3-1 (or the pseudogene TRBV3-2), the J gene TRBJ2-3; TRBD2 agrees at 9 bases. V lost 0 bases to trimming and J lost 0 bases; unmatched junction nucleotides: 10. The CDR3 contains 19 residues. From germline, CDR1 is LGHDT and CDR2 YNNKEL (reference sequence). Here the CDR3 reads CASSQESLAGRASTDTQYF. CDR3 bases: TGTGCCAGCAGCCAAGAATCCCTAGCGGGGAGAGCTAGCACAGATACGCAGTATTTT.

The sample holds one count of this clone. The chain recombines TRBV5-6 with TRBJ2-3, with TRBD2 matching 7 bases. CDR1 and CDR2 from the germline V gene are SGHDT and YYEEEE. The CDR3 loop spans 16 amino acids. The V gene end was trimmed by 8 bases and the J gene end by 1 base; junction bases not matched to a gene: 13. In DNA form, the CDR3 reads TGTGCCAGTCGGCGGAGTACTGGACTAGGCACAGATACGCAGTATTTT. It encodes CASRRSTGLGTDTQYF.

The CDR3 spells CASRIDRALTDTQYF. The CDR3 DNA is TGTGCCAGCAGGATCGACAGGGCACTCACAGATACGCAGTATTTT. The V call is TRBV2, the J call TRBJ2-3; 7 bases agree with TRBD1. The germline gives CDR1 SNHLY, CDR2 FYNNEI. This CDR3 contains 15 residues. The ends lost 6 bases at V and 2 bases at J; junction bases unmatched: 8.

This clone showed up just once. This chain links TRBV11-1 with TRBJ1-1; 9 bases fit TRBD1. In germline, CDR1 is SGHAT, CDR2 FQDESV (reference sequence). This CDR3 has 13 residues. Trimming removed 6 bases from V and 4 bases from J; junction bases left unmatched: 3. The CDR3 DNA reads as TGTGCCAGCAGTCAGGACAGGGGCACTGAAGCTTTCTTT. Amino acid sequence: CASSQDRGTEAFF.

The rearrangement links TRBV2 to TRBJ1-4; TRBD1 matches 11 bases. Trimming at V came to 10 bases and at J to 6 bases, leaving 4 bases not matched to a gene. The CDR3 covers 13 residues. CDR1 is SNHLY and CDR2 is FYNNEI in the germline V gene. In nucleotides, the CDR3 is TGTGCCAAACGGACAGGGGGCCATGAAAAACTGTTTTTT. Protein product: CAKRTGGHEKLFF.

The chain combines TRBV3-1 (or the pseudogene TRBV3-2) with TRBJ1-6; 8 nucleotides match TRBD1. Germline V gene data show CDR1 as LGHDT and CDR2 as YNNKEL (reference sequence). This CDR3 region has 14 residues. After removal of 6 bases from V and 10 bases from J, the junction contained 8 bases not matched to a gene. CDR3 DNA: TGTGCCAGCAGAAACGGACAGGGAAACTCACCCCTCCACTTT. Translated: CASRNGQGNSPLHF.